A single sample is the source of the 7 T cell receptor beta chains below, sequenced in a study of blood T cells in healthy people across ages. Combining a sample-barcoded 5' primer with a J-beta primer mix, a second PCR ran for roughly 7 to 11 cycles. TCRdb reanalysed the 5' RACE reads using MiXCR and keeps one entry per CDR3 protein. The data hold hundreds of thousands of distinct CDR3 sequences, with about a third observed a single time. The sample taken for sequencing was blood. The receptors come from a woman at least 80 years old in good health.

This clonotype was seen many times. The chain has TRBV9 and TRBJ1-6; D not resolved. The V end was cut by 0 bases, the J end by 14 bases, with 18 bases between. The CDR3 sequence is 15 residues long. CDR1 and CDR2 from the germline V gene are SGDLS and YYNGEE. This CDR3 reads CASSVEGALGSALHF. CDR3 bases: TGTGCCAGCAGCGTAGAAGGAGCCTTAGGGTCAGCCCTCCACTTT.

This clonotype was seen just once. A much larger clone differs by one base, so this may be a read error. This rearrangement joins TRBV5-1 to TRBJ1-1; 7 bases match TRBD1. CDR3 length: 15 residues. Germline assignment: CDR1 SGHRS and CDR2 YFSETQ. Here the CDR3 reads CASSLVQGRGTGAFF. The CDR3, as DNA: TGCGCCAGCAGCTTGGTACAGGGGCGAGGCACTGGAGCTTTCTTT.

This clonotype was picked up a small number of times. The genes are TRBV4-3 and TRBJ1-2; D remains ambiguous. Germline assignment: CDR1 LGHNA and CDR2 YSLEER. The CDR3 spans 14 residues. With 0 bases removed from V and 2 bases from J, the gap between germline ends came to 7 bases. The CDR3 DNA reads TGCGCCAGCAGCCAAGAGCACACCAACTATGGCTACACCTTC. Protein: CASSQEHTNYGYTF.

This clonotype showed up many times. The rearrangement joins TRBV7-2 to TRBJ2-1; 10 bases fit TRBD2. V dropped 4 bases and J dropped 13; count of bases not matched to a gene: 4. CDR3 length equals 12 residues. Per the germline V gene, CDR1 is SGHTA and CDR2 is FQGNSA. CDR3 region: CASSSSGGLQFF. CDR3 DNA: TGTGCCAGCAGCTCTAGCGGGGGCCTCCAGTTCTTC.

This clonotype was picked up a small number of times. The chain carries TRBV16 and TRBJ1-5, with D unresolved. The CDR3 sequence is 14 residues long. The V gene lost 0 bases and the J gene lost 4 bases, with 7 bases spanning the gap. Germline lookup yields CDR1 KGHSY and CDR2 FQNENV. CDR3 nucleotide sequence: TGTGCCAGCAGCCAATCGTTTCAGAATCAGCCCCAGCATTTT. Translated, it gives CASSQSFQNQPQHF.

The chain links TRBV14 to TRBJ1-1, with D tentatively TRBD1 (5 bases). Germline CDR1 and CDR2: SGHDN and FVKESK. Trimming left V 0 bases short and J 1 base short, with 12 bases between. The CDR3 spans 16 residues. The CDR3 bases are TGTGCCAGCAGCCAAGAAGGGTCGGGGGGGAACACTGAAGCTTTCTTT. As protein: CASSQEGSGGNTEAFF.

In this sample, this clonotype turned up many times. For the CDR3, the DNA is TGTGCCAGCAGCTTCCCCGGGATAGAGACCCAGTACTTC. Protein: CASSFPGIETQYF. V usage is TRBV7-2 and J usage is TRBJ2-5; possibly TRBD2 for D (5 bases). This CDR3 has 13 residues. Per the germline V gene, CDR1 is SGHTA and CDR2 is FQGNSA. V was shortened by 3 bases and J by 4 bases, with 9 bases between the two germline ends.